This T cell receptor beta chain is from a study of lymphopenia after photon versus proton radiotherapy. Findings and caveats of the study: Survival link was tested only in deceased patients; proton benefit remains a possibility. Photon-treated patients lost naive T cells and TCR diversity; proton-treated stayed stable. Post-nadir diversity loss with photons came from oligoclonal expansion, particularly CD8+ Temra cells.

Produced via immunoSEQ multiplex PCR; TCRdb's table is partial and in-frame only. The repertoire includes 29,000 or so clones, approximately 87% of them detected once, and around 47% sits in the top ten. Germline CDR1 is LGHNA and CDR2 is YSLEER. J was trimmed by 4 bases and V by 1 base; bases with no gene match: 7. This CDR3 comprises 17 residues. Notes on this clone: Its antigen is unidentified.

The chain joins TRBV4-3 to TRBJ2-2, with 9 bases matching TRBD1. The starting material was peripheral blood, obtained from a patient treated with proton-based radiotherapy. This TCR was sampled from a woman aged 55-70 years with cholangiocarcinoma. Some clones in this sample may be carry-over from other donors' samples. The CDR3 DNA reads as TGCGCCAGCAGCCAAGGCGGACAGGGGTTTGGCACCGGGGAGCTGTTTTTT. Its translation: CASSQGGQGFGTGELFF.